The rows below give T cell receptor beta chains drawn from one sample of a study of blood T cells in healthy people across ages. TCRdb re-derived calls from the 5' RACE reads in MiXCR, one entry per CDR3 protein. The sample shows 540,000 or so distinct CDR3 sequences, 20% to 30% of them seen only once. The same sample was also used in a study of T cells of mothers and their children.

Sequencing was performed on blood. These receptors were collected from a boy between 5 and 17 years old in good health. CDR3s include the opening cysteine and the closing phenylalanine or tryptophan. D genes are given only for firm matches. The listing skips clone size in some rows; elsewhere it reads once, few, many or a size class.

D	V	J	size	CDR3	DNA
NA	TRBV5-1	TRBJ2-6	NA	CAAGPFSGANVLTF	TGCGCGGCGGGCCCTTTCTCTGGGGCCAACGTCCTGACTTTC
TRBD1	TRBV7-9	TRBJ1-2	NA	CASSPRTGGRGYTF	TGTGCCAGCAGCCCTCGGACAGGGGGACGTGGCTACACCTTC
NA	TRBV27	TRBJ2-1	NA	CASSFNPVPNEQFF	TGTGCCAGCAGTTTCAACCCCGTTCCCAATGAGCAGTTCTTC
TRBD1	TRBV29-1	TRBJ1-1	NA	CSVGATGAVMNTEAFF	TGCAGCGTTGGGGCGACAGGGGCGGTCATGAACACTGAAGCTTTCTTT
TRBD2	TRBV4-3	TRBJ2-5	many	CASSQGLAGETQYF	TGCGCCAGCAGCCAAGGGCTAGCGGGGGAGACCCAGTACTTC
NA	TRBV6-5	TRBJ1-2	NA	CASSRLPGSGNYGYTF	TGTGCCAGCAGCCGACTGCCAGGTTCAGGAAACTATGGCTACACCTTC
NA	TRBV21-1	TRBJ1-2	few	CASSRNRDTQANYGYTF	TGTGCCAGCAGCAGAAACCGGGACACCCAGGCTAACTATGGCTACACCTTC
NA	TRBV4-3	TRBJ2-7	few	CASSQAAPKRYEQYF	TGCGCCAGCAGCCAAGCGGCACCAAAGAGGTACGAGCAGTACTTC
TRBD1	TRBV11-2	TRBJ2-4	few	CASSLRPGTDNIQYF	TGTGCCAGCAGCTTAAGACCCGGGACAGACAACATTCAGTACTTC
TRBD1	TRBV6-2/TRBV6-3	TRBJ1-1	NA	CASSYSTGVLNTEAFF	TGTGCCAGCAGTTACTCGACAGGGGTACTGAACACTGAAGCTTTCTTT
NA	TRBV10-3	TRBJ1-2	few	CAISSWDTKGDGYTF	TGTGCCATCAGTTCTTGGGACACCAAAGGGGATGGCTACACCTTC
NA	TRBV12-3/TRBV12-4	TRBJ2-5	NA	CASSFVAQETQYF	TGTGCCAGCAGTTTTGTGGCTCAAGAGACCCAGTACTTC
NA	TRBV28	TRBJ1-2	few	CASRGGLGEANYGYTF	TGTGCCAGCAGGGGAGGGTTAGGGGAAGCTAACTATGGCTACACCTTC
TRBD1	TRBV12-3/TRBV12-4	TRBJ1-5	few	CASSPGGAGQPQHF	TGTGCCAGCAGTCCAGGGGGCGCGGGTCAGCCCCAGCATTTT
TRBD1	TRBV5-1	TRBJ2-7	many	CASSLQGQDYEQYF	TGCGCCAGCAGCTTGCAAGGACAGGACTACGAGCAGTACTTC
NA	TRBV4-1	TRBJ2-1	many	CASSDPGDNEQFF	TGCGCCAGCAGCGACCCCGGGGACAATGAGCAGTTCTTC
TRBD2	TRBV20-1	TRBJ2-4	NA	CSATPQRERTKNIQYF	TGCAGTGCTACCCCCCAGCGGGAGAGGACCAAAAACATTCAGTACTTC
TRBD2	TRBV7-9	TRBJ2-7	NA	CASSLVMGDYYEQYF	TGTGCCAGCAGCTTAGTAATGGGGGACTACTACGAGCAGTACTTC
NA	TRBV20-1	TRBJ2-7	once	CSATVGEQYF	TGCAGTGCCACAGTAGGCGAGCAGTACTTC
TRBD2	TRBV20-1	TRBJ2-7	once	CSARGAGIYEQYF	TGCAGTGCTAGAGGAGCGGGGATTTACGAGCAGTACTTC
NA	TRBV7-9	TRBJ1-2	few	CASSVESHGYGYTF	TGTGCCAGCAGCGTAGAAAGCCACGGCTATGGCTACACCTTC
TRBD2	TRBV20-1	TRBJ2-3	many	CSAQTGLAVTDTQYF	TGCAGTGCTCAGACGGGACTAGCGGTCACAGATACGCAGTATTTT
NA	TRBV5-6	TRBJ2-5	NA	CASSLFSKETQYF	TGTGCCAGCAGCTTGTTTTCGAAAGAGACCCAGTACTTC
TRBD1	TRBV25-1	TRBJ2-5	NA	CASRQAGGYGQYF	TGTGCCAGCCGGCAAGCAGGGGGCTACGGGCAGTACTTC
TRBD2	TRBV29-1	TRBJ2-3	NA	CSVVPSGGPTDTQYF	TGCAGCGTTGTTCCTAGCGGGGGTCCCACAGATACGCAGTATTTT
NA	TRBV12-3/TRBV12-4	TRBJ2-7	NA	CASSLDSGPEAHDYEQYF	TGTGCCAGCAGTTTAGACAGCGGTCCCGAAGCCCACGACTACGAGCAGTACTTC
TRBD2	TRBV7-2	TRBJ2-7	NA	CASSLPSGRSSYEQYF	TGTGCCAGCAGCCTACCTAGCGGGAGATCTTCCTACGAGCAGTACTTC
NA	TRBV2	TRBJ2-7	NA	CASVRSGRQSREQYF	TGTGCCAGCGTAAGATCCGGTCGCCAATCGAGAGAGCAGTACTTC
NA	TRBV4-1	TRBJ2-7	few	CASSQDVSGYEQYF	TGCGCCAGCAGCCAAGATGTTAGCGGCTACGAGCAGTACTTC
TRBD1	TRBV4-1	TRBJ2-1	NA	CASSLVRTGVYNEQFF	TGCGCCAGCAGTCTAGTCCGGACAGGGGTCTACAATGAGCAGTTCTTC
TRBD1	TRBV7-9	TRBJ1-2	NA	CASSLGDRWNYGYTF	TGTGCCAGCAGCTTGGGGGACAGATGGAACTATGGCTACACCTTC
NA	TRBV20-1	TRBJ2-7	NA	CSASPGRNYEQYF	TGCAGTGCTAGTCCGGGACGGAACTACGAGCAGTACTTC
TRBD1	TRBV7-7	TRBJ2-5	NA	CASSTGQMETQYF	TGTGCTAGCAGCACGGGACAGATGGAGACCCAGTACTTC
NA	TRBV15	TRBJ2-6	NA	CATSRVLFSGANVLTF	TGTGCCACCAGCAGAGTCCTCTTCTCTGGGGCCAACGTCCTGACTTTC
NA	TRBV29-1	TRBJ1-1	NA	CSVGGQQGNTEAFF	TGCAGCGTTGGGGGGCAACAAGGGAACACTGAAGCTTTCTTT
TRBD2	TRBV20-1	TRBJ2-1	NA	CSASTQRGGSFNEQFF	TGCAGTGCTAGTACCCAGCGGGGGGGGTCTTTCAATGAGCAGTTCTTC
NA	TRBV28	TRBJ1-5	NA	CASSFSDRNLRKPQHF	TGTGCCAGCAGTTTCTCCGACAGAAACCTTAGGAAGCCCCAGCATTTT
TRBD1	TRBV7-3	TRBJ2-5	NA	CASSKLGQGKETLYF	TGTGCCAGCAGCAAACTCGGACAGGGAAAAGAGACCCTGTACTTC
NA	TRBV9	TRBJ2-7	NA	CASSVLGDPTYEQYF	TGTGCCAGCAGCGTCCTCGGTGACCCCACCTACGAGCAGTACTTC
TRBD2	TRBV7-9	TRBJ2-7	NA	CASSRGTSGDEQYF	TGTGCCAGCAGCCGCGGGACTAGCGGGGACGAGCAGTACTTC